The entry below describes one T cell receptor (beta chain). This specimen belongs to a study of OX40 agonist ivuxolimab in advanced cancers. Autoimmune disease history or systemic immunosuppression disqualified patients. Generated by immunoSEQ multiplex PCR, the TCRdb table keeps only in-frame clones and is missing some. The repertoire includes 20,000 or so clones, 65% to 85% of them detected once, and about 3.7% sits in the top ten. Germline values: CDR1 LNHDA, CDR2 SQIVND (reference sequence). Losses at the gene ends were 6 bases for V and 3 bases for J; bases not matched to a gene: 2. CDR3 length: 13 residues.

The TCR originated in an adult with an advanced solid tumor such as melanoma, head and neck, liver or kidney cancer. The rearrangement links TRBV19 to TRBJ1-2; the match to TRBD1 covers 9 bases. The sample here was CD4+ or CD8+ T cells sorted from blood, taken in a trial of the OX40 agonist ivuxolimab. The CDR3 loop is CASRGQGDYGYTF. The CDR3 region has the DNA TGTGCCAGTAGGGGACAGGGTGACTATGGCTACACCTTC.